The following is a TCR beta chain sequence with its context. Trimming left V 7 bases short and J 6 bases short, with 20 bases between. This CDR3 region has 15 residues. Germline V gene sequence: CDR1 SNHLY, CDR2 FYNNEI. The data stem from a study of blood T cells in healthy people across ages. Next came a second PCR, run for about 6 to 12 cycles, which used a sample-barcoded 5' primer along with a J-beta primer mix. TCRdb recomputed calls from the 5' RACE reads with MiXCR, one row per CDR3 protein. The sample carries about 1.1 million distinct CDR3 sequences, more than 30% recorded once. The clonotype comes from a man younger than 30 in good health. V and J are TRBV2 and TRBJ2-3; no clear D gene. The sample comprised blood. The chain's CDR3 is CASTGQLLLWDTQYF. DNA for the CDR3: TGTGCCAGCACCGGCCAGCTTCTACTGTGGGATACGCAGTATTTT.